These 6 T cell receptor beta chains came from one sample sequenced in a study of molecular identifiers for immune sequencing clone quantification. TCRdb itself ran the PCR reads through MiXCR, one entry per CDR3 protein. Of about 86,000 distinct CDR3 sequences in the sample, about 23% were seen once. Source material: naive CD8+ T cells from blood, with Jurkat cell RNA spiked in. The sample's subset: FACS-sorted CD8+CD4-CCR7+CD45RA+ naive T cells. The source of these receptors is a human donor in good health. Some libraries in this study had Jurkat cell RNA spiked in.

There are many counts of this clonotype. The genes are TRBV13 and TRBJ2-5, with TRBD2 matching 13 bases. Germline V CDR1 and CDR2: PRHDT, FYEKMQ (reference sequence). With 4 bases clipped from V and 4 bases from J, the junction kept 12 bases outside the gene matches. This CDR3 region has 18 residues. The CDR3: CASSSTSGRAVGVETQYF. The CDR3 coding sequence is TGTGCCAGCAGCTCAACTAGCGGGAGGGCCGTGGGGGTAGAGACCCAGTACTTC.

This clonotype has only a few counts. The chain joins TRBV19 to TRBJ2-2; 9 bases are shared with TRBD2. The V segment lost 4 bases and the J segment 6 bases; nucleotides outside the gene matches: 6. Germline V lookup: CDR1 LNHDA, CDR2 SQIVND (reference sequence). There are 15 residues in the CDR3. The CDR3 is CASSTGLALAGELFF. CDR3 coding DNA: TGTGCCAGTAGTACCGGACTAGCGCTCGCCGGGGAGCTGTTTTTT.

The sample holds a few counts of this clonotype. The DNA for the CDR3 is TGTGCCAGCAGCCCTAGACATGGCGGCTACGAGCAGTACTTC. Amino acid sequence: CASSPRHGGYEQYF. The V and J genes are TRBV7-9 and TRBJ2-7; no firm D call. Germline CDR1 reads SEHNR; CDR2 reads FQNEAQ (reference sequence). This CDR3 comprises 14 residues. V lost 5 bases to trimming and J lost 3 bases, with 14 bases between them.

This chain connects TRBV4-2 to TRBJ2-3; 9 nucleotides agree with TRBD1. CDR1 and CDR2 (germline): LGHNA, YNFKEQ. This CDR3 is 14 amino acids long. V shed 4 bases, J shed 7 bases, and the junction held 6 bases outside the gene matches. The CDR3 DNA is TGTGCCAGCAGCCCCGGGACAGGGTTACATACGCAGTATTTT. It codes for CASSPGTGLHTQYF.

This clonotype showed up many times. The chain couples TRBV19 to TRBJ1-1; D remains unclear. The CDR3 totals 13 residues. V lost 8 bases, J lost 1 base, and 11 bases lay in between. The germline V gene has CDR1 LNHDA and CDR2 SQIVND (reference sequence). This CDR3 is CASFSHTNTEAFF. CDR3 nucleotide sequence: TGTGCCAGTTTTTCCCATACGAACACTGAAGCTTTCTTT. The full variable domain, with the rest looked up from reference TRBV19 and TRBJ1-1, is DGGITQSPKYLFRKEGQNVTLSCEQNLNHDAMYWYRQDPGQGLRLIYYSQIVNDFQKGDIAEGYSVSREKKESFPLTVTSAQKNPTAFYLCASFSHTNTEAFFGQGTRLTVV.

Remarks on this clonotype: The junction does not match germline at one end; this may be a read error. V gene TRBV4-1 combines with J gene TRBJ1-1; D gene ambiguous. The CDR3 is made up of 14 amino acids. In germline, CDR1 is MGHRA, CDR2 YSYEKL. CDR3 loop: CANSQFLRNTEAFF. The CDR3 DNA reads TGCGCCAACAGCCAATTTCTCAGGAACACTGAAGCTTTCTTT.